This TCR beta chain stems from a study of identical twins. The donor group consisted entirely of healthy Caucasians. The CDR3 extends over 16 amino acids. V lost 0 bases and J lost 0, with 10 bases in between. Germline V gives CDR1 SGHNT, CDR2 YYREEE (reference sequence). This clonotype was found a few times. TCRdb recomputed calls from the 5' RACE reads with MiXCR, one row per CDR3 protein. The sample gives 310,000 or so distinct CDR3 sequences, roughly 8.6% of which show up once; around 2.1% is in the top ten. These data are also associated with another study on yellow fever vaccine responses in identical twins.

The TCR was taken from a woman aged 18-29 years in good health. Sequenced sample: memory (CD45RO+) T cells sorted from blood. The V call is TRBV5-4, the J call TRBJ2-1, with a possible D match to TRBD2 (6 bases). DNA of the CDR3: TGTGCCAGCAGCTTGGGATACGGGAGCTCCTACAATGAGCAGTTCTTC. This translates into CASSLGYGSSYNEQFF.